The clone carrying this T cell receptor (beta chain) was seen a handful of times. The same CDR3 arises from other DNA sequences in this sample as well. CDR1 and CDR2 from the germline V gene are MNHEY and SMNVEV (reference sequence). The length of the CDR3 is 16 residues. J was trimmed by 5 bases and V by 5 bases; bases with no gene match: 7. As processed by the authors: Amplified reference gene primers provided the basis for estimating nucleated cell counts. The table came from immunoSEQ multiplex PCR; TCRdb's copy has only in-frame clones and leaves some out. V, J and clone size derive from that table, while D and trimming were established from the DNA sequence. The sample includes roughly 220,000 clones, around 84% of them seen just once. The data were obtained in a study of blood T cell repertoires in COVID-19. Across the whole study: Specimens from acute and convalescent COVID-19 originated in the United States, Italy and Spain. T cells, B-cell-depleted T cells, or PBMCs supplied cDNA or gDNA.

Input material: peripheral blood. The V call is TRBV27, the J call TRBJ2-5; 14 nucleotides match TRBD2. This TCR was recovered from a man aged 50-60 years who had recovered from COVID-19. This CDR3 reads CASSPRGLAGVETQYF. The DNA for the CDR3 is TGTGCCAGCAGTCCAAGGGGACTAGCGGGAGTCGAGACCCAGTACTTC.